Listed here are 2 T cell receptor beta chains from one sample, sequenced in a study of cytomegalovirus exposure and HLA in healthy donors. 13 Jbeta primers and 60 Vbeta primers were used for the PCR. Profiling relied on immunoSEQ multiplex PCR, and the TCRdb table lists in-frame clones only, not all of them. The sample includes about 89,000 clones, approximately 76% seen only once; the top ten take 1.4%. Sequenced input: PBMCs. Receptors originate from a male donor in good health and CMV-seronegative.

The chain is built from TRBV7-2 and TRBJ2-3; weak D call: TRBD1 (5 bases). CDR1 is SGHTA, CDR2 FQGNSA, per germline. This CDR3 is built from 15 residues. V was shortened by 7 bases and J by 5 bases, with 19 bases between the two germline ends. This chain's CDR3 is CASITHSGSVDTQYF. The CDR3, as DNA: TGTGCCAGCATCACCCACTCAGGGTCGGTAGATACGCAGTATTTT.

J is TRBJ2-6 and V is TRBV21-1; TRBD1, the table's D call, was not compared with the DNA. TRBV21-1 is an annotated pseudogene. This CDR3 is 15 amino acids long. The CDR3 coding sequence is TGTGCCAGCTTGGACAGACGCTCTGGGGCCAACGGCCTGACTTTC. It is translated as CASLDRRSGANGLTF.